A single sample gave rise to the 10 T cell receptor beta chains below, sequenced in a study of cytomegalovirus exposure and HLA in healthy donors. The PCR was carried out with 60 Vbeta primers and 13 Jbeta primers. Assay: immunoSEQ multiplex PCR; the TCRdb copy retains only in-frame clones and omits some. The table for this sample gives about 140,000 clones. The sequenced material came from PBMCs. These receptors were collected from a male donor in good health and CMV-seronegative.

CDR3 in DNA: TGTGCCAGCAGTGAACTCCGACCAGGGACAGAAAATGGCTACACCTTC. Encoded protein: CASSELRPGTENGYTF. The rearrangement uses TRBV25-1 and TRBJ1-2; TRBD1 matches 7 bases. Germline V CDR1 and CDR2: MGHDK, SYGVNS. The CDR3 consists of 16 residues. Trimming took 2 bases from V and 6 from J; bases not matched to a gene: 12.

CDR3 in amino acids: CASSLQSGEQYF. In DNA form, the CDR3 reads TGTGCCAGCAGCTTACAAAGCGGCGAGCAGTACTTC. The chain uses TRBV11-2 and TRBJ2-7; D possibly corresponds to TRBD2 (5 bases). Germline-derived CDR1 and CDR2 are SGHAT and FQNNGV. The CDR3 contains 12 residues. Between the trimmed V and J ends, which lost 2 bases and 6 bases, there was a span of 8 bases. Complete variable domain (other parts from reference TRBV11-2 and TRBJ2-7): EAGVAQSPRYKIIEKRQSVAFWCNPISGHATLYWYQQILGQGPKLLIQFQNNGVVDDSQLPKDRFSAERLKGVDSTLKIQPAKLEDSAVYLCASSLQSGEQYFGPGTRLTVT.

The chain is built from TRBV30 and TRBJ2-4; no firm D call. CDR3 length: 13 residues. Trimming took 2 bases from V and 4 from J, leaving 9 bases between them. CDR1 is GTSNPN and CDR2 is SVGIG in the germline V gene (reference sequence). As DNA, the CDR3 is TGTGCCTGGAGTCCGTTTAATAAAAACATTCAGTACTTC. It is translated as CAWSPFNKNIQYF.

The V gene is TRBV6-6, the J gene TRBJ2-2; tentative D call: TRBD1 (5 bases). This CDR3 has 15 amino acids. The V end was cut by 5 bases, the J end by 5 bases, with 15 bases between. The V gene's germline CDR1 is MNHNY and CDR2 SVGAGI (reference sequence). The CDR3 nucleotides are TGTGCCAGCAGTACATCCATGACAGATACCGGGGAGCTGTTTTTT. It is translated as CASSTSMTDTGELFF.

The V gene is TRBV19, the J gene TRBJ2-3; D remains ambiguous. Germline V lookup: CDR1 LNHDA, CDR2 SQIVND (reference sequence). V lost 3 bases and J 6 bases, leaving 7 bases between the germline ends. The length of the CDR3 is 12 residues. The CDR3 nucleotides read TGTGCCAGTAGTATTCCCGGGGATACGCAGTATTTT. Translation: CASSIPGDTQYF. Combining the CDR3 with reference TRBV19 and TRBJ2-3 gives the whole variable domain DGGITQSPKYLFRKEGQNVTLSCEQNLNHDAMYWYRQDPGQGLRLIYYSQIVNDFQKGDIAEGYSVSREKKESFPLTVTSAQKNPTAFYLCASSIPGDTQYFGPGTRLTVL.

This chain uses TRBV19 with TRBJ1-2; D may be TRBD1 (6 bases). Trimming cost V 5 bases and J 2 bases, with 12 bases left between them. Germline V gene data show CDR1 as LNHDA and CDR2 as SQIVND (reference sequence). The CDR3 has 14 amino acids. CDR3 sequence reads: CASSSFQGNYGYTF. CDR3 nucleotides: TGTGCCAGTAGTTCATTTCAGGGGAACTATGGCTACACCTTC.

The J gene is TRBJ2-3, the V gene TRBV13, with 7 bases matching TRBD2. The CDR3 extends over 17 amino acids. The germline gives CDR1 PRHDT, CDR2 FYEKMQ (reference sequence). The V and J ends lost 4 bases and 4 bases, in that order; junction bases with no gene match: 14. The CDR3 reads CASSSPQERGSSDTQYF. The CDR3 DNA is TGTGCCAGCAGCTCCCCCCAGGAGCGGGGAAGTTCAGATACGCAGTATTTT.

CDR3 loop: CAWSFRGQGADTQYF. In DNA form, the CDR3 reads TGTGCCTGGAGCTTCCGGGGCCAGGGGGCAGATACGCAGTATTTT. The chain links TRBV30 to TRBJ2-3; 7 bases agree with TRBD1. The CDR3 length is 15 residues. Unmatched junction bases numbered 10, after V lost 3 bases and J lost 4 bases. Germline V lookup: CDR1 GTSNPN, CDR2 SVGIG (reference sequence).

The chain is built from TRBV6-5 and TRBJ1-1; maybe TRBD1 (5 bases). This CDR3 is built from 15 residues. V lost 0 bases and J lost 3, with 11 bases in between. In germline, CDR1 is MNHEY, CDR2 SVGAGI. Here the CDR3 reads CASSYSKRGDTEAFF. The CDR3 region has the DNA TGTGCCAGCAGTTACTCCAAACGGGGGGACACTGAAGCTTTCTTT.

The chain joins TRBV11-2 to TRBJ1-2; D is perhaps TRBD1 (6 bases). From germline, CDR1 is SGHAT and CDR2 FQNNGV. Trimming took 5 bases from V and 8 from J, leaving 18 bases between them. The CDR3 length is 14 residues. DNA for the CDR3: TGTGCCAGCAGCGGACATCCGACAGGAGAAGGCTACACCTTC. Protein: CASSGHPTGEGYTF.